A selection of T cell receptor beta chains follows, all from one sample in a study of T cell responses to AZD1222 COVID-19 vaccine. TCRdb keeps only in-frame clones here, not all; method: immunoSEQ multiplex PCR. The sample records about 120,000 clones, around 90% being singletons. Sequencing was performed on peripheral blood, taken on day 0 of AZD1222 vaccination. These receptors were collected from an adult in good health. Each CDR3 is given with its conserved first and last residue. Fields, in order: D gene, J gene, V gene, clone size, CDR3 DNA, CDR3 protein. D genes are given only for firm matches. The size field is filled for only some rows; it gives once, few, many or a size class.

TRBD2 | TRBJ2-7 | TRBV5-8 | - | TGTGCCAGCAGCTTGGACGCTGCGGGGGGGACCTACGAGCAGTACTTC | CASSLDAAGGTYEQYF
- | TRBJ2-2 | TRBV7-9 | few | TGTGCCAGCACCTTGGAATGGGGGGCTTCGGGCACCGGGGAGCTGTTTTTT | CASTLEWGASGTGELFF
- | TRBJ1-6 | TRBV6-1 | - | TGTGCCAGCAGTGAACAGTGGCTCATCGGTTCACCCCTCCACTTT | CASSEQWLIGSPLHF
- | TRBJ1-2 | TRBV30 | - | TGTGCCTGGAGGGCCGGGGGCTATGGCTACACCTTC | CAWRAGGYGYTF
- | TRBJ1-3 | TRBV5-1 | few | TGCGCCAGCAGCTTGGGAGAGCACTCTGGAAACACCATATATTTT | CASSLGEHSGNTIYF
- | TRBJ2-7 | TRBV5-1 | - | TGCGCCAGCAGAGGAGGGGGGGACGAGCAGTACTTC | CASRGGGDEQYF
- | TRBJ1-3 | TRBV3-1/TRBV3-2 | - | TGTGCCAGCAGCCACCGACAGATCTCTGGAAACACCATATATTTT | CASSHRQISGNTIYF
TRBD2 | TRBJ2-2 | TRBV5-1 | once | TGCGCCAGCAGTGATCCCGGGGGGTGGCTGTTTTTT | CASSDPGGWLFF
- | TRBJ1-5 | TRBV12-5 | - | TGTGCTAGTGGCAAAGGGACTCACGGTAATCAGCCCCAGCATTTT | CASGKGTHGNQPQHF
- | TRBJ1-4 | TRBV5-5 | - | TGTGCCAGCAGCGCCGGAGGGGCGAATGAAAAACTGTTTTTT | CASSAGGANEKLFF
TRBD1 | TRBJ1-2 | TRBV27 | - | TGTGCCAGCAGTCGACAGGGGGCATCATATGGCTACACCTTC | CASSRQGASYGYTF
- | TRBJ2-1 | TRBV11-1 | - | TGTGCCAGCAGCTTAGCGCTCGGGGGAGGACGTGAGCAGTTCTTC | CASSLALGGGREQFF
- | TRBJ1-1 | TRBV6-5 | - | TGTGCCAGCCATTTAGCCATGAACACTGAAGCTTTCTTT | CASHLAMNTEAFF
TRBD1 | TRBJ2-3 | TRBV5-4 | once | TGTGCCAGCAGCTTGGGGCTGACAGGGACCACAGATACGCAGTATTTT | CASSLGLTGTTDTQYF